The present TCR beta chain was sequenced within a study of blood T cell repertoires in COVID-19. Across the whole study: Sources were T cells, B-cell-depleted T cells, or PBMCs; the material itself was cDNA or gDNA.

The CDR3 length is 12 residues. V lost 4 bases, J lost 5 bases, and 6 bases lay in between. The V gene's germline CDR1 is LNHDA and CDR2 SQIVND (reference sequence). In the original processing: Amplified reference gene primers provided the basis for estimating nucleated cell counts. Repertoires were generated with immunoSEQ multiplex PCR, while TCRdb's copy carries only in-frame clones and drops some. V and J calls and clone size are given by that table; D and trimming were obtained from the DNA. The sample consists of 150,000 to 200,000 clones, more than 65% of them appearing once. This clone was counted a few times.

The sequence derives from a human donor with acute or convalescent COVID-19. The donor label of this sample is uncertain. The sequenced sample was peripheral blood. V is TRBV19 and J is TRBJ1-5; D remains ambiguous. CDR3 in DNA: TGTGCCAGTAGTACTGGCTATCAGCCCCAGCATTTT. This sequence encodes CASSTGYQPQHF.